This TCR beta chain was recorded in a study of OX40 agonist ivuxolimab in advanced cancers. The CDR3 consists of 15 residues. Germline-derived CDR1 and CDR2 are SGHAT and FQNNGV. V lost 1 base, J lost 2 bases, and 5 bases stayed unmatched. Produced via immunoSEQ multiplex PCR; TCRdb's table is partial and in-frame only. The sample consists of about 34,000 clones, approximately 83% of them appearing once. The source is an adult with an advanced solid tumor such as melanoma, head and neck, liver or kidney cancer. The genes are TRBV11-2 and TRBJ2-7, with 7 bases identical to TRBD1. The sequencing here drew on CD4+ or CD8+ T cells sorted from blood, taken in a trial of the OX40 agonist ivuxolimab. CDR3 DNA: TGTGCCAGCAGCTTAGGTAGGGGGCCACCCTACGAGCAGTACTTC. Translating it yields CASSLGRGPPYEQYF.